The clone carrying this TCR beta chain has a count of ten or more. The target antigen is unknown. This entry comes from a study of Graves' ophthalmopathy and Graves' hyperthyroidism. The authors amplified TCR beta CDR3 regions, and they did so from RNA transcripts for repertoire sequencing. A first-round RT-PCR used HTBI primers, followed by a second-round multiplex PCR. Each CDR3 protein is one row after TCRdb ran MiXCR on the multiplex PCR reads. In the table there are around 400,000 distinct CDR3 sequences, about 16% of which are singletons. V was trimmed by 5 bases and J by 3 bases, leaving 8 bases between them. The length of the CDR3 is 14 residues. Germline V gene data show CDR1 as MNHEY and CDR2 as SMNVEV (reference sequence). Notes on the study in general: Blood contained most expanded thyroid clonotypes exceeding 0.001 frequency.

The gene calls are TRBV27 and TRBJ1-6, with D hard to call. The sequencing input was peripheral blood. The clonotype comes from a woman younger than 35 with Graves' ophthalmopathy. The CDR3 here is CASSREGYNSPLHF. DNA for the CDR3: TGTGCCAGCAGTCGGGAGGGCTATAATTCACCCCTCCACTTT.